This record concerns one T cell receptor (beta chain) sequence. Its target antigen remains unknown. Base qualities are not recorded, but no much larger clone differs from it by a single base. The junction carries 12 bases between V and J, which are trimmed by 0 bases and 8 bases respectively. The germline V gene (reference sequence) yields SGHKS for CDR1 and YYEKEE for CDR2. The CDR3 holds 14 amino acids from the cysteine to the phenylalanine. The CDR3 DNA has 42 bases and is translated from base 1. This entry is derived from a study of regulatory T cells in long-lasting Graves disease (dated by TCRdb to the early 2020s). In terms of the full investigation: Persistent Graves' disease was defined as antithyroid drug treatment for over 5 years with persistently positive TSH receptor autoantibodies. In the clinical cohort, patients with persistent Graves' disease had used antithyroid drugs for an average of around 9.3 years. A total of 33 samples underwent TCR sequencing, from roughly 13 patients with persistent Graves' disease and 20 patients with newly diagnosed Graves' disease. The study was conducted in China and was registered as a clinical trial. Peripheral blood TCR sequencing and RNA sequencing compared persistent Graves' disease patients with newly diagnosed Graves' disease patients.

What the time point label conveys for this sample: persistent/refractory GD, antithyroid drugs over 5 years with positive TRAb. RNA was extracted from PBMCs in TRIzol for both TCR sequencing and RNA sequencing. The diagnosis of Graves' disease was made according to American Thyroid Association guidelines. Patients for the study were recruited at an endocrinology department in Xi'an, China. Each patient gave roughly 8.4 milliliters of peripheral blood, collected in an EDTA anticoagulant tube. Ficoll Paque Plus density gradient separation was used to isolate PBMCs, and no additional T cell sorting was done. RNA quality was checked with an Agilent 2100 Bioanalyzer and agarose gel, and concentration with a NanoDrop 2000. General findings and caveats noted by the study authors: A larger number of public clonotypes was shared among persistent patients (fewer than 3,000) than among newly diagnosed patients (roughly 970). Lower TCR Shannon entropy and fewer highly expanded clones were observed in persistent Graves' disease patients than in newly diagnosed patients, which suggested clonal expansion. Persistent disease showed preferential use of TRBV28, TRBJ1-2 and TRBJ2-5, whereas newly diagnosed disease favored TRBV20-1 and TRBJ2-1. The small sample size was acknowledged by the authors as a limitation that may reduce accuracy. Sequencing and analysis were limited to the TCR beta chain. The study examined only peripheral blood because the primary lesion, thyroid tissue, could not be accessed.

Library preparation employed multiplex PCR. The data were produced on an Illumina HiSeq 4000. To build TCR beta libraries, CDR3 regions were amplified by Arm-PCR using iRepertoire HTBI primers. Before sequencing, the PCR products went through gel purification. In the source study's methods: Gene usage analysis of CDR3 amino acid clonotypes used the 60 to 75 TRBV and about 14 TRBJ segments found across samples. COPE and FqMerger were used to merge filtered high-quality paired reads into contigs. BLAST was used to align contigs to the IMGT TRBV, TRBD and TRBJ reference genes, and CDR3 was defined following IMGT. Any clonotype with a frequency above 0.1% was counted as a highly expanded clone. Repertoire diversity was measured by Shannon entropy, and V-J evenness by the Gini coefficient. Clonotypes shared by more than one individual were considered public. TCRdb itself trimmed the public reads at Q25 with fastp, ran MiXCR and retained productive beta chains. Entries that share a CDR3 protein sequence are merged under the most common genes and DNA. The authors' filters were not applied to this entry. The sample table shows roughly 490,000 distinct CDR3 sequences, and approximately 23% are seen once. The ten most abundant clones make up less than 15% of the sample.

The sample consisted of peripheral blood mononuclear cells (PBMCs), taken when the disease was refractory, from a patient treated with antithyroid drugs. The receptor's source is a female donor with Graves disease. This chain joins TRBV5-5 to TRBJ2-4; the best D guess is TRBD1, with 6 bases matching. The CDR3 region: CASSLGVGADIQYF. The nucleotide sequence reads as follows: TGTGCCAGCAGCTTGGGTGTGGGGGCGGACATTCAGTACTTC.